These 30 T cell receptor beta chains were all obtained from the same sample, sequenced in a study of CD8+ T cells in alopecia areata. The treatment was: oral pan-JAK inhibitor, 5-10 mg twice daily. RNA extraction and reverse transcription yielded cDNA as sequencing template. Only in-frame clones appear in the TCRdb table, and some are missing; sequencing was by immunoSEQ multiplex PCR. Found here are 130,000 or so clones, more than 85% of them singletons; the top ten hold roughly 13%. The sample was CD8+ T cells sorted from blood, taken at week 4, from a patient treated with tofacitinib. The receptor set was obtained from a human donor with alopecia areata.

The chain joins TRBV11-1 to TRBJ2-7; 7 nucleotides match TRBD1. This CDR3 has 15 residues. V lost 5 bases to trimming and J lost 4 bases; unmatched junction nucleotides: 11. Germline V CDR1 and CDR2: SGHAT, FQDESV (reference sequence). The CDR3 nucleotides read TGTGCCAGCAGCACGCAACTGGACAGGCCGTACGAGCAGTACTTC. Residues: CASSTQLDRPYEQYF.

The chain links TRBV29-1 to TRBJ1-3; D gene unclear. Deletions cut 4 bases from V and 1 base from J, with 8 bases between. Germline CDR1 SQVTM, CDR2 ANQGSEA. The CDR3 loop spans 13 amino acids. Here the CDR3 reads CSVVLLSGNTIYF. The CDR3 DNA reads TGCAGCGTTGTTCTGTTATCTGGAAACACCATATATTTT.

The J gene is TRBJ2-2, the V gene TRBV29-1; D possibly corresponds to TRBD2 (5 bases). In germline, CDR1 is SQVTM, CDR2 ANQGSEA. The CDR3 covers 13 residues. V was shortened by 5 bases and J by 2 bases, with 9 bases between the two germline ends. The CDR3 loop reads CSVPGVNTGELFF. In DNA form, the CDR3 reads TGCAGCGTTCCCGGGGTAAACACCGGGGAGCTGTTTTTT.

This clone came up once. The CDR3: CASSEGWGPIYEQYF. In DNA, the CDR3 is TGTGCCAGCAGTGAAGGATGGGGACCAATCTACGAGCAGTACTTC. The V gene is TRBV25-1, the J gene TRBJ2-7; D assignment may be TRBD1 or TRBD2 (5 bases each). CDR3 length: 15 residues. Trimming left V 2 bases short and J 3 bases short, with 14 bases between. Germline CDR1 and CDR2: MGHDK and SYGVNS.

The chain employs TRBV29-1 and TRBJ1-2, with 9 bases lining up with TRBD1. V lost 6 bases, J lost 5 bases, and 13 bases stayed unmatched. CDR3 length: 15 residues. CDR1 SQVTM and CDR2 ANQGSEA come from the germline V gene. The CDR3 protein is CSVPSLGQGGYGYTF. In nucleotides, the CDR3 is TGCAGCGTACCATCCCTGGGACAGGGAGGATATGGCTACACCTTC. Using reference TRBV29-1 and TRBJ1-2 for the parts outside the CDR3, the full variable domain is SAVISQKPSRDICQRGTSLTIQCQVDSQVTMMFWYRQQPGQSLTLIATANQGSEATYESGFVIDKFPISRPNLTFSTLTVSNMSPEDSSIYLCSVPSLGQGGYGYTFGSGTRLTVV.

The chain combines TRBV15 with TRBJ2-3, with 9 nucleotides matching TRBD1. V dropped 1 base and J dropped 2; count of bases not matched to a gene: 4. This CDR3 is built from 16 residues. Per the germline V gene, CDR1 is LNHNV and CDR2 is YYDKDF (reference sequence). The CDR3 coding sequence is TGTGCCACCAGCAGAGGGACAGGGGATTCCACAGATACGCAGTATTTT. As protein: CATSRGTGDSTDTQYF.

Points on this clone: One end of the junction varies from germline; a read error may be responsible. CDR3 sequence reads: CASSPSTGGVETQYF. The CDR3 DNA is TGTGCTAGCAGCCCCTCGACAGGGGGCGTAGAGACCCAGTACTTC. The chain combines TRBV7-7 with TRBJ2-5; 10 nucleotides agree with TRBD1. The CDR3 is 15 residues long. In germline, CDR1 is SSHAT, CDR2 FNYEAQ (reference sequence). Full variable domain (outside the CDR3, taken from reference TRBV7-7 and TRBJ2-5): GAGVSQSPRYKVTKRGQDVTLRCDPISSHATLYWYQQALGQGPEFLTYFNYEAQPDKSGLPSDRFSAERPEGSISTLTIQRTEQRDSAMYRCASSPSTGGVETQYFGPGTRLLVL.

This chain joins TRBV19 and TRBJ2-5; D unresolved. Trimming took 3 bases from V and 2 from J, leaving 13 bases between them. Per germline, CDR1 LNHDA and CDR2 SQIVND (reference sequence). This CDR3 has 15 residues. CDR3 amino acids: CASSMAGLGQETQYF. Written as DNA, the CDR3 is TGTGCCAGTAGTATGGCCGGGTTGGGGCAAGAGACCCAGTACTTC.

This chain joins TRBV27 and TRBJ1-5, with 9 positions matching TRBD1. CDR1 MNHEY and CDR2 SMNVEV come from the germline V gene (reference sequence). The CDR3 is 15 residues long. V was pared by 0 bases and J by 4 bases, with 1 base of the junction left unmatched. CDR3 protein: CASSLSGTGNQPQHF. Here the CDR3 DNA reads TGTGCCAGCAGTTTATCCGGGACAGGGAATCAGCCCCAGCATTTT.

The chain combines TRBV5-4 with TRBJ2-7; TRBD2 agrees at 8 bases. The CDR3 runs to 16 residues. Looked up from germline, CDR1 is SGHNT and CDR2 is YYREEE (reference sequence). The trim removed 4 bases at V and 6 bases at J, leaving 15 bases unmatched. This chain's CDR3 is CASSPREGRGLGEQYF. CDR3 DNA: TGTGCCAGCAGCCCCCGGGAGGGAAGGGGATTGGGCGAGCAGTACTTC.

This clone was counted a single time. The chain joins TRBV30 to TRBJ2-1, with 7 bases matching TRBD2. The germline gives CDR1 GTSNPN, CDR2 SVGIG (reference sequence). V trimming: 0 bases; J trimming: 0 bases; junction bases outside the gene matches: 2. This CDR3 is built from 15 residues. CDR3 loop: CAWSVLASSYNEQFF. DNA of the CDR3: TGTGCCTGGAGTGTACTAGCGAGCTCCTACAATGAGCAGTTCTTC.

This chain links TRBV5-6 with TRBJ2-7, with no clear D. The length of the CDR3 is 15 residues. The V gene's germline CDR1 is SGHDT and CDR2 YYEEEE. V shed 0 bases and J shed 1 base, with 11 bases lying between them. For the CDR3, the DNA is TGTGCCAGCAGCTTGGGGGCACTGCTATCCTACGAGCAGTACTTC. Its translation: CASSLGALLSYEQYF. Together with reference TRBV5-6 and TRBJ2-7, the CDR3 gives the full variable domain: DAGVTQSPTHLIKTRGQQVTLRCSPKSGHDTVSWYQQALGQGPQFIFQYYEEEERQRGNFPDRFSGHQFPNYSSELNVNALLLGDSALYLCASSLGALLSYEQYFGPGTRLTVT.

The V gene is TRBV7-9, the J gene TRBJ1-6, with D uncertain. The V end was cut by 1 base, the J end by 7 bases, with 2 bases between. The CDR3 covers 12 residues. Germline CDR1 reads SEHNR; CDR2 reads FQNEAQ (reference sequence). CDR3 protein: CASSLDNSPLHF. In nucleotides, the CDR3 is TGTGCCAGCAGCTTAGACAATTCACCCCTCCACTTT.

The rearrangement joins TRBV7-8 to TRBJ2-7, with TRBD1 as a possible D gene (6 bases). The CDR3 sequence is 15 residues long. Germline CDR1 is SGHVS and CDR2 is FQNEAQ. The ends were cut back, 2 bases at V and 5 bases at J, with 16 bases in the middle. The DNA of the CDR3 is TGTGCCAGCAGCTTATGGGGCACAGGGAGCCACGAGCAGTACTTC. Translated: CASSLWGTGSHEQYF.

This clone has a handful of counts. Germline and junction disagree at one end, which may indicate a read error. Distinct nucleotide sequences in the sample also encode this CDR3. The rearrangement links TRBV4-1 to TRBJ2-3; TRBD2 matches 8 bases. Per the germline V gene, CDR1 is MGHRA and CDR2 is YSYEKL. This CDR3 is 14 amino acids long. CDR3 coding DNA: TGTGCCAGCAGCCAAGCGGGAGAGGTAGATACGCAGTATTTT. Translating it yields CASSQAGEVDTQYF.

The rearrangement links TRBV27 to TRBJ2-3; D remains unclear. Trimming pared 7 bases from V and 7 bases from J, leaving 12 bases between. CDR3 size: 12 residues. Germline V gene lookup returns CDR1 MNHEY and CDR2 SMNVEV (reference sequence). CDR3 bases: TGTGCCAGCACCGCGGCCGAAAATACGCAGTATTTT. Translation: CASTAAENTQYF.

This clone has only one observation. This chain links TRBV11-2 with TRBJ2-7, with D perhaps matching TRBD2 (7 bases). The CDR3 is 14 residues long. Germline V CDR1 and CDR2: SGHAT, FQNNGV. The V gene lost 5 bases and the J gene lost 2 bases, with 13 bases spanning the gap. DNA of the CDR3: TGTGCCAGCAGCCGTGGGGGGGGCACCTACGAGCAGTACTTC. It yields the protein CASSRGGGTYEQYF.

The rearrangement joins TRBV12-5 to TRBJ2-2, with 9 bases aligning to TRBD2. Germline V CDR1 and CDR2: LGHNT, FRNRAP. V was clipped by 7 bases and J by 6 bases; unmatched bases: 6. The CDR3 length is 14 residues. CDR3 DNA sequence: TGTGCTAGTGCTAGCGGGGCCCCTCCCGGGGAGCTGTTTTTT. Translated, it gives CASASGAPPGELFF.

V is TRBV29-1 and J is TRBJ2-1, with TRBD2 identical over 13 bases. In germline, CDR1 is SQVTM, CDR2 ANQGSEA. With 5 bases clipped from V and 7 bases from J, the junction kept 14 bases outside the gene matches. There are 17 residues in the CDR3. For the CDR3, the DNA is TGCAGCGTTCAGGACACTAGCGGGAGGGCCGAGGGGAATGAGCAGTTCTTC. Residues: CSVQDTSGRAEGNEQFF.

J is TRBJ2-1 and V is TRBV30; D unresolved. There are 15 residues in the CDR3. The V gene lost 2 bases and the J gene lost 0 bases, with 11 bases spanning the gap. Germline loops: CDR1 GTSNPN, CDR2 SVGIG (reference sequence). The chain's CDR3 is CAWSPDLSSYNEQFF. The CDR3 DNA reads as TGTGCCTGGAGTCCCGACTTGAGCTCCTACAATGAGCAGTTCTTC.

This rearrangement joins TRBV29-1 to TRBJ2-7, with D perhaps matching TRBD1 (6 bases). Trimming removed 6 bases at V and 6 bases at J, with 15 bases between. The CDR3 length is 12 residues. Germline CDR1 SQVTM, CDR2 ANQGSEA. The CDR3 reads CSVAPQGAEQYF. The CDR3 region has the DNA TGCAGCGTAGCACCACAGGGAGCCGAGCAGTACTTC.

The DNA of the CDR3 is TGTGCCATCAATACGGTCGGTATCCGGGGCAACGAGCAGTACTTC. It specifies CAINTVGIRGNEQYF. The chain carries TRBV10-3 and TRBJ2-7; D assignment may be TRBD1 or TRBD2 (5 bases each). V lost 7 bases to trimming and J lost 5 bases, with 21 bases between them. This CDR3 has 15 amino acids. Germline CDR1 and CDR2: ENHRY and SYGVKD.

The chain combines TRBV29-1 with TRBJ2-2, with 7 bases lining up with TRBD2. The germline gives CDR1 SQVTM, CDR2 ANQGSEA. Trimming removed 0 bases from V and 6 bases from J; junction bases left unmatched: 10. This CDR3 contains 16 residues. CDR3 sequence reads: CSVEDQSGVVSGELFF. CDR3 nucleotide sequence: TGCAGCGTTGAAGATCAGAGCGGGGTGGTGTCCGGGGAGCTGTTTTTT.

For this clone: This sample also contains other DNA sequences that code for the same CDR3. The genes are TRBV6-6 and TRBJ2-3; no reliable D call. CDR3 length: 13 residues. The V gene's germline CDR1 is MNHNY and CDR2 SVGAGI (reference sequence). V lost 6 bases, J lost 2 bases, and 9 bases lay in between. The CDR3 reads CASSPGPTDTQYF. The DNA for the CDR3 is TGTGCCAGCAGCCCGGGCCCCACAGATACGCAGTATTTT.

This chain uses TRBV27 with TRBJ2-5; D perhaps matches TRBD1 (5 bases). The V and J ends lost 0 bases and 1 base respectively, with 9 bases between them. This CDR3 is built from 15 residues. Germline CDR1 and CDR2: MNHEY and SMNVEV (reference sequence). CDR3 sequence (DNA): TGTGCCAGCAGTTTATCTGTGGACATCCAAGAGACCCAGTACTTC. It yields the protein CASSLSVDIQETQYF.

V is TRBV9 and J is TRBJ2-5; D is ambiguous. Germline V CDR1 and CDR2: SGDLS, YYNGEE. Trimming pared 4 bases from V and 5 bases from J, leaving 6 bases between. This CDR3 comprises 11 residues. CDR3 nucleotides: TGTGCCAGCAGCCTAGGGGAGACCCAGTACTTC. Translated: CASSLGETQYF.

This chain joins TRBV15 and TRBJ2-1; 7 bases line up with TRBD2. CDR1 is LNHNV, CDR2 YYDKDF, per germline (reference sequence). V shed 0 bases and J 6 bases; nucleotides not matched to a gene: 8. The CDR3 sequence is 16 residues long. The CDR3 sequence: CATSRDLRERGNEQFF. The DNA of the CDR3 is TGTGCCACCAGCAGAGATTTGCGGGAGAGGGGCAATGAGCAGTTCTTC.

This rearrangement joins TRBV7-2 to TRBJ1-6; 9 bases map to TRBD1. The CDR3 length is 15 residues. The junction had 1 base not matched to a gene; V was cut back by 4 bases and J by 3 bases. Germline V CDR1 and CDR2: SGHTA, FQGNSA. CDR3: CASSSTGGYNSPLHF. Here the CDR3 DNA reads TGTGCCAGCAGCTCGACAGGGGGCTATAATTCACCCCTCCACTTT.

The chain recombines TRBV25-1 with TRBJ2-2; D is unclear. V lost 3 bases and J lost 2, with 13 bases in between. Germline V gene sequence: CDR1 MGHDK, CDR2 SYGVNS. The CDR3 has 16 residues. The DNA of the CDR3 is TGTGCCAGCAGTGATCGGCCGGATCCAAACACCGGGGAGCTGTTTTTT. Translated: CASSDRPDPNTGELFF.

The rearrangement joins TRBV9 to TRBJ1-3; D unresolved. This CDR3 is 14 amino acids long. V lost 4 bases, J lost 0 bases, and 8 bases lay in between. In germline, CDR1 is SGDLS, CDR2 YYNGEE. The CDR3 loop is CASSPPSSGNTIYF. The CDR3, as DNA: TGTGCCAGCAGCCCCCCAAGCTCTGGAAACACCATATATTTT.